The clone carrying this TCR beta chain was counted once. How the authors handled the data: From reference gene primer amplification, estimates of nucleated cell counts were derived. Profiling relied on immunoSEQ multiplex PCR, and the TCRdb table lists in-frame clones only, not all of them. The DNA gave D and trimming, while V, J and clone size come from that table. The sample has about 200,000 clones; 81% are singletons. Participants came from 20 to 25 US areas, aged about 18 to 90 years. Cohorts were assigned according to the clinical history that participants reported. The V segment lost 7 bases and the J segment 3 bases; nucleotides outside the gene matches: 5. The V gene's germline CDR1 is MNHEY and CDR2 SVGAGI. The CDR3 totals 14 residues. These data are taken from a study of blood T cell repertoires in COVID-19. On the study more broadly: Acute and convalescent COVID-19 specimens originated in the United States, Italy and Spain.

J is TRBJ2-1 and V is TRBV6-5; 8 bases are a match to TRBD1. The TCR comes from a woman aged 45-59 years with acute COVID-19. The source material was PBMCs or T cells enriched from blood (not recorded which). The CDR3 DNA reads TGTGCCAGCACCCGGGACAGGAACTACAATGAGCAGTTCTTC. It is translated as CASTRDRNYNEQFF.